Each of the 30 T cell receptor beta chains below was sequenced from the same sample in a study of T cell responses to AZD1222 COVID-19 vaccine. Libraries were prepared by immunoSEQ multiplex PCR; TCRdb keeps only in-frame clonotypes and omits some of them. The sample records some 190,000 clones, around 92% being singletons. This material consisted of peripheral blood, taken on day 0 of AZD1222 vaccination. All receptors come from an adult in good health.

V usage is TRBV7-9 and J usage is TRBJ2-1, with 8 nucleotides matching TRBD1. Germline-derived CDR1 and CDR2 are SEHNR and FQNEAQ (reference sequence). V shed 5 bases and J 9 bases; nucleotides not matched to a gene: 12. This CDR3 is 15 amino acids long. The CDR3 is CASSPGTGVYAEQFF. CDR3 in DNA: TGTGCCAGCAGCCCAGGGACAGGTGTGTACGCTGAGCAGTTCTTC.

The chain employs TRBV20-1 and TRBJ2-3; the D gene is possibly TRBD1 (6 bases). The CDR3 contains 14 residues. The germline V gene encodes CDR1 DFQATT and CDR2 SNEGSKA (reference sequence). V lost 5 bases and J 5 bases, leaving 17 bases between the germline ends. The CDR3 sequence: CSACGTGTVDTQYF. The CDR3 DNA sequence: TGCAGTGCTTGTGGAACAGGGACGGTAGATACGCAGTATTTT.

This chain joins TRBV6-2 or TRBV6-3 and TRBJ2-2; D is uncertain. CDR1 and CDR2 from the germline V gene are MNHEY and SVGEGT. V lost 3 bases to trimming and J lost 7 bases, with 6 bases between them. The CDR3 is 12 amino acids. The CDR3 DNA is TGTGCCAGCAGTTATTTTGACGGGGAGCTGTTTTTT. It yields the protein CASSYFDGELFF.

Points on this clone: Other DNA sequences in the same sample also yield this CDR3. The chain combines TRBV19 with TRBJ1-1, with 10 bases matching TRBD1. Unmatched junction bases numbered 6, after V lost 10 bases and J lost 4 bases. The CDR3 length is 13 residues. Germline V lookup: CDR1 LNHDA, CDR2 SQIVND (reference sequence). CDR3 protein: CATGQGGGTEAFF. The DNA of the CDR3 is TGTGCCACAGGACAGGGGGGTGGCACTGAAGCTTTCTTT.

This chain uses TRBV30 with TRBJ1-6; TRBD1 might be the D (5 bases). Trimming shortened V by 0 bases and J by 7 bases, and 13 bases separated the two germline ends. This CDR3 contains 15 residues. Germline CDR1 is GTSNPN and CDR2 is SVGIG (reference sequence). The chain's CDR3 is CAWSVPPGGNSPLHF. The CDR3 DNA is TGTGCCTGGAGTGTACCCCCGGGGGGAAATTCACCCCTCCACTTT.

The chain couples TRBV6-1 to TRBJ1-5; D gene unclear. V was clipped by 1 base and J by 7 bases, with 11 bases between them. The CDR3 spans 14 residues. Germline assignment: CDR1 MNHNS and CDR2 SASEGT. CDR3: CASSEEALGQPQHF. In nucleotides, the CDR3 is TGTGCCAGCAGTGAAGAAGCTCTCGGGCAGCCCCAGCATTTT.

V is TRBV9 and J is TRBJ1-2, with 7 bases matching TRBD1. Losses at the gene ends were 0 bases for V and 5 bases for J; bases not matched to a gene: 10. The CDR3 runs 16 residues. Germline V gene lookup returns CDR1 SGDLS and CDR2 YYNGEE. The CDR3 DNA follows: TGTGCCAGCAGCGTAGAACCGCGGACAGGAGGGTATGGCTACACCTTC. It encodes CASSVEPRTGGYGYTF.

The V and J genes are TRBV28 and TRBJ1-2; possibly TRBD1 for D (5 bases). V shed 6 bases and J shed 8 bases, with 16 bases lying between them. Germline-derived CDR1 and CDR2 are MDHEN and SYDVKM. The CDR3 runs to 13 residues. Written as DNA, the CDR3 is TGTGCCAGCAGGACCTCAGGGAGTCGGGGCTACACCTTC. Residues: CASRTSGSRGYTF.

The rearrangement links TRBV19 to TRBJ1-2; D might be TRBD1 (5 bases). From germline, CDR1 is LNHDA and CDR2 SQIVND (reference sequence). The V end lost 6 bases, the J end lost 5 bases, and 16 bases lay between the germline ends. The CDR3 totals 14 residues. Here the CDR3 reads CASRRAGIGYGYTF. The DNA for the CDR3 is TGTGCCAGTAGAAGGGCAGGGATAGGGTATGGCTACACCTTC.

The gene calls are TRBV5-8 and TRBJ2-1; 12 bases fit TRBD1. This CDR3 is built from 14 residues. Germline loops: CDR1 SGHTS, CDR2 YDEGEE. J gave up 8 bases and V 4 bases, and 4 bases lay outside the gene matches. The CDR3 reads CASSQGQGADEQFF. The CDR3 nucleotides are TGTGCCAGCAGCCAGGGACAGGGGGCGGATGAGCAGTTCTTC.

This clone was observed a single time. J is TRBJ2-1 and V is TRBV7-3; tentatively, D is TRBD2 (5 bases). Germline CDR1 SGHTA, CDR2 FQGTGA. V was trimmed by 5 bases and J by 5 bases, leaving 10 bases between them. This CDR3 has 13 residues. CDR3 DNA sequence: TGTGCCAGCAGCAGACAACTAGACAATGAGCAGTTCTTC. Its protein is CASSRQLDNEQFF.

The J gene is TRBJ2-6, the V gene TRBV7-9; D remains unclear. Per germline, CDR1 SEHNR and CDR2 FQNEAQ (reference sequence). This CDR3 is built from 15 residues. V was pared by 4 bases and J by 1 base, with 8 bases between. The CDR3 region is CASSSLRSGANVLTF. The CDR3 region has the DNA TGTGCCAGCAGCTCCCTCCGGTCTGGGGCCAACGTCCTGACTTTC.

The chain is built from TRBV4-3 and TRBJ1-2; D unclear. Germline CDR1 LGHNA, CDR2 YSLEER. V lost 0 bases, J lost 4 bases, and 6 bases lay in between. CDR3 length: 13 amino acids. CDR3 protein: CASSQELSYGYTF. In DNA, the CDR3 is TGCGCCAGCAGCCAAGAGCTGTCCTATGGCTACACCTTC.

CDR3 loop: CATSRVGNQETQYF. DNA for the CDR3: TGTGCCACCAGCAGAGTGGGGAACCAAGAGACCCAGTACTTC. This chain links TRBV15 with TRBJ2-5; D is unresolved. Germline loops: CDR1 LNHNV, CDR2 YYDKDF (reference sequence). The CDR3 is 14 amino acids. The V end was cut by 1 base, the J end by 0 bases, with 6 bases between.

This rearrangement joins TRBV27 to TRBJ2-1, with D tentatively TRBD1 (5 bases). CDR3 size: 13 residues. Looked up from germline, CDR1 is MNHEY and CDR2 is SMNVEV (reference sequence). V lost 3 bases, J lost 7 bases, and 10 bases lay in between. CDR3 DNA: TGTGCCAGCAGTTTCCAGGGTACAAATGAGCAGTTCTTC. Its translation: CASSFQGTNEQFF.

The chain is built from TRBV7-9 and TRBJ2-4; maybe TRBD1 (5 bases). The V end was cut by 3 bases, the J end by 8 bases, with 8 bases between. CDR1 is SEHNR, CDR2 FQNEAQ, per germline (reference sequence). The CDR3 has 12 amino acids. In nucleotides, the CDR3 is TGTGCCAGCAGCTTGGACACGGACATTCAGTACTTC. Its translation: CASSLDTDIQYF.

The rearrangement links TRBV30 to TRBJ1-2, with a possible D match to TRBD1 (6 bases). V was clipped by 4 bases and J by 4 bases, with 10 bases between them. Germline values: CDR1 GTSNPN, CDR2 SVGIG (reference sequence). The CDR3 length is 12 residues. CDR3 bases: TGTGCCTGGACAGGGGACTCCTATGGCTACACCTTC. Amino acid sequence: CAWTGDSYGYTF.

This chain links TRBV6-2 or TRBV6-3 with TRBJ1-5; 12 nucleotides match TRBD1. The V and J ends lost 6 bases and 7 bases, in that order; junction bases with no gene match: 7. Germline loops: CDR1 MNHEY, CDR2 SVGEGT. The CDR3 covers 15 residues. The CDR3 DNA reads TGTGCCAGCAGCCGGGACAGGGGGCCGTGGCAGCCCCAGCATTTT. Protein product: CASSRDRGPWQPQHF.

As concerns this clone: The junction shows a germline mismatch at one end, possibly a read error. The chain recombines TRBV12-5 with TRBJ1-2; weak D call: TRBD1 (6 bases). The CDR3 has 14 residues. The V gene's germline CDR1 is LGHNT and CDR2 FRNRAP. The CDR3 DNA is TGTGCTAGTGGCTTGGGCCAGGGGCCATATGGCTACACCTTC. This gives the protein CASGLGQGPYGYTF.

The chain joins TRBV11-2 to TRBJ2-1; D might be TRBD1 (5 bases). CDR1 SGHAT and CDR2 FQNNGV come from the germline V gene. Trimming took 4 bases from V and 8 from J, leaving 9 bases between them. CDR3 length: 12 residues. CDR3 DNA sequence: TGTGCCAGCAGCTGGGGCAGGGATGAGCAGTTCTTC. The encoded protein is CASSWGRDEQFF.

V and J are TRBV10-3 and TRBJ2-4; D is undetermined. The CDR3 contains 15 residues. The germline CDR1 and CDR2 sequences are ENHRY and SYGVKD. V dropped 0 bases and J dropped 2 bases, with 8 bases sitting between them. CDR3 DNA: TGTGCCATCAGTGAGTCCCCCGGACCCAAAAACATTCAGTACTTC. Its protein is CAISESPGPKNIQYF.

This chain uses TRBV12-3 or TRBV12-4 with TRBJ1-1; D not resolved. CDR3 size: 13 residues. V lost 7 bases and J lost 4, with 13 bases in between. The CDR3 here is CASNTDTGTEAFF. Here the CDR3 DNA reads TGTGCCAGCAATACAGACACGGGCACTGAAGCTTTCTTT.

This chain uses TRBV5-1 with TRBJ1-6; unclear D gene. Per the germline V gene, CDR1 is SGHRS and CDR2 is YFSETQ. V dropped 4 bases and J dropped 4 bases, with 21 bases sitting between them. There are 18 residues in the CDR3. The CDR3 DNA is TGCGCCAGCAGCATTAGAGGACCGAGCGTGGGATATAATTCACCCCTCCACTTT. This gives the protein CASSIRGPSVGYNSPLHF.

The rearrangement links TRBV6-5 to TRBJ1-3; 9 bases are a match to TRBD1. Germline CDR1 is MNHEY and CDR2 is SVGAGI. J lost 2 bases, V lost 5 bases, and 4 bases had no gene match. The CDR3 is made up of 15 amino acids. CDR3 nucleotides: TGTGCCAGCAGTACGGGGGACAGGGCTGGAAACACCATATATTTT. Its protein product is CASSTGDRAGNTIYF.

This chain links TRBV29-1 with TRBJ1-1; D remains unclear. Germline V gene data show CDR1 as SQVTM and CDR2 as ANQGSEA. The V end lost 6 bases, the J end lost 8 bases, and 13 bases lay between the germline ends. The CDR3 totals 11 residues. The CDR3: CSVIQTREAFF. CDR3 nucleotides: TGCAGCGTCATCCAAACCCGAGAAGCTTTCTTT.

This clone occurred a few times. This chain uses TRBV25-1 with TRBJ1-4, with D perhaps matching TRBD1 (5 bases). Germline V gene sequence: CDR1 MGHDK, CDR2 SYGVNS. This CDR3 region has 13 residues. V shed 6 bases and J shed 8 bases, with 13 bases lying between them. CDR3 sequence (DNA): TGTGCCAGCAGAGGGACTACCATGGAAAAACTGTTTTTT. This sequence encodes CASRGTTMEKLFF.

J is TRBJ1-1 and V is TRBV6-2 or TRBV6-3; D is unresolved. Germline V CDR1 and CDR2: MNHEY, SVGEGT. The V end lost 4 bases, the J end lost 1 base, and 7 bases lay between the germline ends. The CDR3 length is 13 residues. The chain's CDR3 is CASSFRQNTEAFF. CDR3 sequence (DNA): TGTGCCAGCAGTTTCAGACAGAACACTGAAGCTTTCTTT.

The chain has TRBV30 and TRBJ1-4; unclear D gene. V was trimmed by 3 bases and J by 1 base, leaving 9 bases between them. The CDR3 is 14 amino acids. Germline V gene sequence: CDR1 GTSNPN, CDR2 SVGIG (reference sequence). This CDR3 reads CAWSPTRTNEKLFF. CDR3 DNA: TGTGCCTGGAGCCCGACTAGAACTAATGAAAAACTGTTTTTT.

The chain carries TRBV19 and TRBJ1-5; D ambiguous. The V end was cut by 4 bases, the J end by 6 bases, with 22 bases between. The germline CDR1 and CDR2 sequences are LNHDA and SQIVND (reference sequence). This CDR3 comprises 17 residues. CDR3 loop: CASSNPRQFEFGQPQHF. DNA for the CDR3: TGTGCCAGTAGTAACCCCCGGCAGTTTGAGTTTGGTCAGCCCCAGCATTTT. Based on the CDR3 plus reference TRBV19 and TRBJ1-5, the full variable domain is DGGITQSPKYLFRKEGQNVTLSCEQNLNHDAMYWYRQDPGQGLRLIYYSQIVNDFQKGDIAEGYSVSREKKESFPLTVTSAQKNPTAFYLCASSNPRQFEFGQPQHFGDGTRLSIL.

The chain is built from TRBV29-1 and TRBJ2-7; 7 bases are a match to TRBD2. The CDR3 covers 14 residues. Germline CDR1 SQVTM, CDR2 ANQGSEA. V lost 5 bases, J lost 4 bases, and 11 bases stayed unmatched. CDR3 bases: TGCAGCGTTACGGGGGGAAGTATCACTTACGAGCAGTACTTC. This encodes CSVTGGSITYEQYF.